Each of the 29 T cell receptor beta chains below was sequenced from the same sample in a study of CD8 T cells in ankylosing spondylitis. Each CDR3 protein is one row after TCRdb ran MiXCR on the 5' RACE reads. The data show approximately 150,000 distinct CDR3 sequences, around two fifths seen once. The sequencing input was synovial fluid, either unsorted or a sorted T cell fraction (not recorded which). Receptors originate from a male donor with ankylosing spondylitis.

This clonotype was seen only once. The chain uses TRBV29-1 and TRBJ1-1; TRBD1 matches 9 bases. Germline V gene data show CDR1 as SQVTM and CDR2 as ANQGSEA. The CDR3 consists of 13 residues. V was clipped by 3 bases and J by 6 bases; unmatched bases: 5. Here the CDR3 DNA reads TGCAGCGTTGATAACAGGGGGCTTTCTGAAGCTTTCTTT. This translates into CSVDNRGLSEAFF.

This clonotype was found a few times. This sequence joins TRBV7-8 and TRBJ2-1; D gene unclear. Germline V gene sequence: CDR1 SGHVS, CDR2 FQNEAQ. The CDR3 loop spans 16 amino acids. V lost 2 bases and J lost 3, with 14 bases in between. CDR3 protein: CASSLKRPLNYNEQFF. DNA for the CDR3: TGTGCCAGCAGCTTAAAGAGACCCCTCAACTACAATGAGCAGTTCTTC.

V gene TRBV11-1 combines with J gene TRBJ2-3; possibly TRBD2 for D (6 bases). This CDR3 comprises 19 residues. Germline assignment: CDR1 SGHAT and CDR2 FQDESV (reference sequence). Deletions cut 4 bases from V and 2 bases from J, with 25 bases between. This chain's CDR3 is CASSSTLALASLPTDTQYF. The CDR3 DNA follows: TGTGCCAGCAGCTCCACCCTAGCGTTGGCCTCCTTACCCACAGATACGCAGTATTTT.

J is TRBJ1-1 and V is TRBV12-3 or TRBV12-4, with D possibly being TRBD1 (6 bases). The CDR3 has 13 residues. Trimming stripped 5 bases from V and 8 bases from J, with 15 bases between. The CDR3 bases are TGTGCCAGCAGTCCAAGGGGGGGAAAGGAAGCTTTCTTT. Translating gives CASSPRGGKEAFF.

The chain has TRBV13 and TRBJ1-6; perhaps TRBD1 as D (5 bases). From germline, CDR1 is PRHDT and CDR2 FYEKMQ (reference sequence). The ends were cut back, 5 bases at V and 7 bases at J, with 9 bases in the middle. The CDR3 runs to 13 residues. Written as DNA, the CDR3 is TGTGCCAGCAGCGATCGGGGGAATTCACCCCTCCACTTT. Its protein product is CASSDRGNSPLHF.

This clonotype was observed a few times. The rearrangement links TRBV7-9 to TRBJ1-1; TRBD1 matches at 7 bases. This CDR3 spans 17 amino acids. Germline V gene data show CDR1 as SEHNR and CDR2 as FQNEAQ (reference sequence). The V gene end was trimmed by 1 base and the J gene end by 5 bases; junction bases not matched to a gene: 13. CDR3 DNA: TGTGCCAGCAGCTTAGGAGGCTACGGGACAGTGGGGACTGAAGCTTTCTTT. It encodes CASSLGGYGTVGTEAFF.

The chain uses TRBV20-1 and TRBJ2-2, with 8 bases fitting TRBD1. J lost 6 bases, V lost 1 base, and 19 bases had no gene match. Germline CDR1 and CDR2: DFQATT and SNEGSKA (reference sequence). There are 19 residues in the CDR3. The CDR3 spells CSARGDWVLRQGKPGELFF. CDR3 bases: TGCAGTGCTAGAGGGGACTGGGTACTGCGACAGGGGAAACCCGGGGAGCTGTTTTTT.

This clonotype has only a few counts. This chain links TRBV7-2 with TRBJ2-7; 9 nucleotides match TRBD1. The CDR3 runs 15 residues. J was trimmed by 2 bases and V by 4 bases; bases with no gene match: 6. Per the germline V gene, CDR1 is SGHTA and CDR2 is FQGNSA. CDR3 bases: TGTGCCAGCAGCTACCTCGGGACAGGGACCTACGAGCAGTACTTC. This codes for CASSYLGTGTYEQYF.

This clonotype was detected a few times. The chain links TRBV20-1 to TRBJ2-3; D may be TRBD2 (5 bases). Deletions cut 1 base from V and 1 base from J, with 12 bases between. This CDR3 has 15 amino acids. Germline CDR1 is DFQATT and CDR2 is SNEGSKA (reference sequence). The DNA for the CDR3 is TGCAGTGCTAGAGCGGGGTGGGGTGGCACAGATACGCAGTATTTT. Its translation: CSARAGWGGTDTQYF.

This clonotype has more than one count but fewer than ten. CDR3 sequence reads: CSARGTSGLSYEQYF. The CDR3 nucleotides are TGCAGTGCTAGAGGGACTAGCGGACTTTCCTACGAGCAGTACTTC. The rearrangement links TRBV20-1 to TRBJ2-7, with 10 bases matching TRBD2. The trim removed 1 base at V and 1 base at J, leaving 4 bases unmatched. Germline loops: CDR1 DFQATT, CDR2 SNEGSKA (reference sequence). The length of the CDR3 is 15 residues.

This rearrangement joins TRBV11-1 to TRBJ2-1, with 7 bases fitting TRBD2. The germline CDR1 and CDR2 sequences are SGHAT and FQDESV (reference sequence). This CDR3 region has 18 residues. Trimming removed 7 bases from V and 4 bases from J; junction bases left unmatched: 19. The CDR3 protein is CASTPLTSIFGIYNEQFF. CDR3 sequence (DNA): TGTGCCAGCACCCCCCTGACTAGCATATTCGGAATTTACAATGAGCAGTTCTTC.

This clonotype was seen a handful of times. Here the CDR3 DNA reads TGTGCCAGCAGCCCCCGGGACAGATACACCGGGGAGCTGTTTTTT. Amino acid sequence: CASSPRDRYTGELFF. This chain joins TRBV7-9 and TRBJ2-2, with 7 bases matching TRBD1. V lost 5 bases to trimming and J lost 3 bases; unmatched junction nucleotides: 6. The CDR3 runs 15 residues. CDR1 SEHNR and CDR2 FQNEAQ come from the germline V gene (reference sequence).

This clonotype showed up just a few times. The V gene is TRBV6-2 or TRBV6-3, the J gene TRBJ2-7, with 8 bases lining up with TRBD2. CDR3 length: 15 amino acids. The V and J ends lost 5 bases and 4 bases, in that order; junction bases with no gene match: 10. The V gene's germline CDR1 is MNHEY and CDR2 SVGEGT. The CDR3 sequence: CASSDLAGPSYEQYF. DNA of the CDR3: TGTGCCAGCAGTGACTTAGCGGGGCCATCTTACGAGCAGTACTTC.

The chain is built from TRBV6-1 and TRBJ1-4; 8 bases are shared with TRBD1. The CDR3 runs to 14 residues. The V gene's germline CDR1 is MNHNS and CDR2 SASEGT. V was pared by 6 bases and J by 10 bases, with 10 bases of the junction left unmatched. Here the CDR3 DNA reads TGTGCCAGCAGGGGGACAGGTGTAAGAAGAAAACTGTTTTTT. Protein: CASRGTGVRRKLFF.

Only a few counts were recorded for this clonotype. V gene TRBV10-3 combines with J gene TRBJ2-2; 12 bases map to TRBD2. The CDR3 sequence is 23 residues long. The V gene end was trimmed by 2 bases and the J gene end by 2 bases; junction bases not matched to a gene: 21. Per germline, CDR1 ENHRY and CDR2 SYGVKD. The CDR3 sequence is CAISEGSGLAGLMTPLNTGELFF. The CDR3 DNA reads as TGTGCCATCAGTGAGGGAAGTGGACTAGCGGGATTAATGACCCCCTTAAACACCGGGGAGCTGTTTTTT.

This chain uses TRBV6-1 with TRBJ2-1, with D possibly being TRBD2 (5 bases). V lost 6 bases and J lost 6, with 21 bases in between. The CDR3 runs 16 residues. Germline loops: CDR1 MNHNS, CDR2 SASEGT. CDR3 residues: CASSLDVGRNSNEQFF. CDR3 DNA sequence: TGTGCCAGCAGCCTTGACGTGGGGAGAAATAGCAATGAGCAGTTCTTC.

The rearrangement uses TRBV5-1 and TRBJ2-6; D is undetermined. The CDR3 is 15 residues long. With 0 bases removed from V and 4 bases from J, the gap between germline ends came to 8 bases. Germline V gene sequence: CDR1 SGHRS, CDR2 YFSETQ. In nucleotides, the CDR3 is TGCGCCAGCAGCTTGGGAGAGGACGGGGCCAACGTCCTGACTTTC. The encoded protein is CASSLGEDGANVLTF.

In this sample, this clonotype turned up a few times. V is TRBV27 and J is TRBJ2-1; D is possibly TRBD1 (6 bases). Germline V gene data show CDR1 as MNHEY and CDR2 as SMNVEV (reference sequence). The CDR3 consists of 13 residues. V lost 10 bases and J lost 6, with 16 bases in between. The CDR3 spells CATQLGAPNEQFF. In DNA form, the CDR3 reads TGTGCCACCCAACTGGGGGCCCCCAATGAGCAGTTCTTC.

This clonotype was recorded a few times. The chain combines TRBV11-3 with TRBJ2-7; TRBD1 is a possible D gene (5 bases). Germline lookup yields CDR1 SGHNT and CDR2 YENEEA. The CDR3 totals 12 residues. The V and J ends lost 2 bases and 7 bases respectively, with 9 bases between them. CDR3 DNA sequence: TGTGCCAGCAGCTTACAGGGTCAGGAGCAGTACTTC. This encodes CASSLQGQEQYF.

The chain has TRBV12-3 or TRBV12-4 and TRBJ1-2; unclear D gene. V lost 3 bases to trimming and J lost 5 bases, with 13 bases between them. The CDR3 length is 14 residues. The CDR3 nucleotides read TGTGCCAGCAGTTTTAGTAGGTGGAGATATGGCTACACCTTC. Its protein product is CASSFSRWRYGYTF.

This chain links TRBV6-4 with TRBJ2-3; D remains unclear. The length of the CDR3 is 14 residues. From germline, CDR1 is MRHNA and CDR2 SNTAGT. V was shortened by 3 bases and J by 0 bases, with 7 bases between the two germline ends. CDR3 bases: TGTGCCAGCAGTGAAGACGACAGCACAGATACGCAGTATTTT. This sequence encodes CASSEDDSTDTQYF.

The V and J genes are TRBV29-1 and TRBJ2-7; 7 bases agree with TRBD1. The junction had 3 bases not matched to a gene; V was cut back by 1 base and J by 0 bases. CDR1 is SQVTM and CDR2 is ANQGSEA in the germline V gene. The length of the CDR3 is 14 residues. CDR3 nucleotide sequence: TGCAGCGTTGAAGGGACAGGAAGCTCCTACGAGCAGTACTTC. The encoded protein is CSVEGTGSSYEQYF.

The table lists this clonotype with a few counts. The chain joins TRBV5-1 to TRBJ1-6; the D gene is possibly TRBD1 (5 bases). CDR1 is SGHRS and CDR2 is YFSETQ in the germline V gene. The CDR3 covers 17 residues. The V and J ends lost 2 bases and 9 bases respectively, with 21 bases between them. The CDR3 bases are TGCGCCAGCAGCTTTATGAACGAGGGGATCATGGGTTCACCCCTCCACTTT. Translation: CASSFMNEGIMGSPLHF.

The chain uses TRBV28 and TRBJ2-1, with TRBD2 identical over 15 bases. V dropped 4 bases and J dropped 8; count of bases not matched to a gene: 6. Germline CDR1 MDHEN, CDR2 SYDVKM. The CDR3 sequence is 16 residues long. The CDR3 protein is CASSSGLAGGAYEQFF. Written as DNA, the CDR3 is TGTGCCAGCAGTTCGGGACTAGCGGGAGGTGCATATGAGCAGTTCTTC.

The chain is built from TRBV6-1 and TRBJ2-6; no reliable D call. This CDR3 spans 14 amino acids. Looked up from germline, CDR1 is MNHNS and CDR2 is SASEGT. With 5 bases removed from V and 3 bases from J, the gap between germline ends came to 8 bases. CDR3 sequence reads: CASSMGLGANVLTF. The CDR3 DNA follows: TGTGCCAGCAGTATGGGCCTTGGGGCCAACGTCCTGACTTTC.

V usage is TRBV4-1 and J usage is TRBJ2-3; D is unclear. The CDR3 loop spans 17 amino acids. Germline V gene sequence: CDR1 MGHRA, CDR2 YSYEKL. V was trimmed by 4 bases and J by 2 bases, leaving 19 bases between them. The CDR3 loop is CASSLNRPAPNTDTQYF. The CDR3 region has the DNA TGCGCCAGCAGCCTAAACAGACCCGCACCGAACACAGATACGCAGTATTTT.

The chain couples TRBV6-1 to TRBJ2-2; D remains ambiguous. The V end was cut by 0 bases, the J end by 3 bases, with 5 bases between. The CDR3 totals 14 residues. Germline V lookup: CDR1 MNHNS, CDR2 SASEGT. The CDR3 bases are TGTGCCAGCAGTGAAGCGGGCCACACCGGGGAGCTGTTTTTT. Protein product: CASSEAGHTGELFF.

V gene TRBV6-1 combines with J gene TRBJ1-2; 8 bases are a match to TRBD1. This CDR3 comprises 13 residues. The junction had 4 bases not matched to a gene; V was cut back by 2 bases and J by 8 bases. In germline, CDR1 is MNHNS, CDR2 SASEGT. The CDR3 DNA reads TGTGCCAGCAGTGAATGGACAGGGAACGGCTACACCTTC. As protein: CASSEWTGNGYTF.

This clonotype was observed a few times. The rearrangement uses TRBV7-8 and TRBJ2-1; D unresolved. The CDR3 is made up of 14 amino acids. Trimming cost V 3 bases and J 7 bases, with 13 bases left between them. The germline gives CDR1 SGHVS, CDR2 FQNEAQ. The CDR3 DNA is TGTGCCAGCAGCTTCCACGGTCATGAGAATGAGCAGTTCTTC. Translated, it gives CASSFHGHENEQFF.